The sequence of this T cell receptor (beta chain) was determined in a study of blood T cell repertoires in COVID-19. The wider study: The study drew acute and convalescent COVID-19 samples from the United States, Italy and Spain. T cells, B-cell-depleted T cells, or PBMCs supplied cDNA or gDNA.

Authors' data handling: Reference gene primer amplification in the assay estimated nucleated cell counts. The data were produced by immunoSEQ multiplex PCR, yet TCRdb's version contains in-frame clones alone and is incomplete. V, J and clone size derive from that table, while D and trimming were established from the DNA sequence. Of some 240,000 clones listed, 80% to 90% were seen once; the top ten hold 6% to 8%. Seattle's enrolled individuals joined amid active infection and were then monitored longitudinally. This TCR was recovered from a woman at least 80 years old with COVID-19, enrolled during active disease. The sequencing input was peripheral blood.

CDR3 coding DNA: TGTGCCAGCAGCTTGACGAGCCTCTCCTACGAGCAGTACTTC. Translated, it gives CASSLTSLSYEQYF. The chain combines TRBV5-8 with TRBJ2-7; D gene uncertain. CDR1 is SGHTS, CDR2 YDEGEE, per germline. V was cut by 1 base and J by 0 bases, with 8 bases left in between. CDR3 length: 14 residues. Full variable domain (remainder filled in from reference TRBV5-8 and TRBJ2-7): EAGVTQSPTHLIKTRGQQATLRCSPISGHTSVYWYQQALGLGLQFLLWYDEGEERNRGNFPPRFSGRQFPNYSSELNVNALELEDSALYLCASSLTSLSYEQYFGPGTRLTVT.